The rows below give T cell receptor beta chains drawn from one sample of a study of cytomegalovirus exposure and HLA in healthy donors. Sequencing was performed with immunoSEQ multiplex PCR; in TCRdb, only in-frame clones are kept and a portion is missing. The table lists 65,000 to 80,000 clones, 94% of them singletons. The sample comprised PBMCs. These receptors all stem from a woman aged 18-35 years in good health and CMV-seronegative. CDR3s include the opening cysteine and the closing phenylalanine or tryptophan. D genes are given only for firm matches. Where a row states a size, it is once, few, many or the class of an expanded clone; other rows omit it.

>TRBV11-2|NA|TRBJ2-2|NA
CASRETTSTGELFF
TGTGCCAGCAGGGAAACGACATCCACCGGGGAGCTGTTTTTT
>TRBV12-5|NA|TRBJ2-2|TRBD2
CASGQGTSGGTTGELFF
TGTGCTAGTGGGCAAGGGACTAGCGGGGGTACCACCGGGGAGCTGTTTTTT
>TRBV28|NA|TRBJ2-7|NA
CASLGLAPYEQYF
TGTGCCAGTTTAGGCCTAGCGCCCTACGAGCAGTACTTC
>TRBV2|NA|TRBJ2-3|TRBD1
CASRKDRFTDTQYF
TGTGCCAGCAGGAAGGACAGGTTCACAGATACGCAGTATTTT
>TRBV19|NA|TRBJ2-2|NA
CASSIDLSGELFF
TGTGCCAGTAGTATAGATCTTTCCGGGGAGCTGTTTTTT
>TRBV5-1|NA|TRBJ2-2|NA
CASSGGASTGELFF
TGCGCCAGCAGCGGGGGGGCGAGCACCGGGGAGCTGTTTTTT
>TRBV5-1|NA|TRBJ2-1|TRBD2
CASSLAASGGRGGNEQFF
TGCGCCAGCAGCTTGGCAGCTAGCGGGGGCCGGGGTGGTAATGAGCAGTTCTTC
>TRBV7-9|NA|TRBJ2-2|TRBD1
CASSSRDRGRVGELFF
TGTGCCAGCAGCTCCCGGGACAGGGGGCGAGTCGGGGAGCTGTTTTTT
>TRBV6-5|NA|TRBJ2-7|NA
CASSLRGGGLGEQYF
TGTGCCAGCAGTCTACGGGGTGGGGGCTTGGGGGAGCAGTACTTC
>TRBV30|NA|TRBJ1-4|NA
CAWSPLGQKKLFF
TGTGCCTGGAGTCCTCTGGGCCAGAAAAAACTGTTTTTT
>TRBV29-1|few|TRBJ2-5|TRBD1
CSVEELSYRGRETQYF
TGCAGCGTTGAAGAGCTCTCATACAGGGGGCGGGAGACCCAGTACTTC
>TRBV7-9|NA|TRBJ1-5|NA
CASTSGGPSGVSNQPQHF
TGTGCCAGCACCTCTGGCGGCCCCAGCGGCGTTAGCAATCAGCCCCAGCATTTT
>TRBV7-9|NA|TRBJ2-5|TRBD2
CASSFNSGSVETQYF
TGTGCCAGCAGCTTCAATAGCGGGAGCGTTGAGACCCAGTACTTC
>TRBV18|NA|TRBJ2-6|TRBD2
CASSPSGAYSGANVLTF
TGTGCCAGCTCACCTAGCGGGGCCTACTCTGGGGCCAACGTCCTGACTTTC
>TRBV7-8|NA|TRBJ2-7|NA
CASSSTDTYEQYF
TGTGCCAGCAGCTCTACAGACACCTACGAGCAGTACTTC
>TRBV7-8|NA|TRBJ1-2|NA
CASSQGDTSLFYGYTF
TGTGCCAGCAGCCAAGGGGATACCTCCCTATTCTATGGCTACACCTTC
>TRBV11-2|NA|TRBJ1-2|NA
CASSRVTEEYGYTF
TGTGCCAGCAGCCGAGTGACAGAGGAGTATGGCTACACCTTC
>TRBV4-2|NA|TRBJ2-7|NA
CASSQVGAGVSYEQYF
TGTGCCAGCAGCCAAGTCGGGGCAGGGGTATCCTACGAGCAGTACTTC
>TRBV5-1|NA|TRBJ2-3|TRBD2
CASSTERELGTDTQYF
TGCGCCAGCAGCACTGAGCGGGAGCTGGGCACAGATACGCAGTATTTT
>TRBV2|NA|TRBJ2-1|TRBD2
CASSASSGIDEQFF
TGTGCCAGCAGTGCCTCTAGCGGGATCGATGAGCAGTTCTTC
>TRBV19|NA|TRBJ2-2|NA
CASSPGVGELFF
TGTGCCAGTAGTCCGGGGGTTGGGGAGCTGTTTTTT